The next 32 T cell receptor beta chains were all read from a single sample in a study of blood T cell repertoires in COVID-19. Here immunoSEQ multiplex PCR was the method, and the copy in TCRdb shows in-frame clones only, minus some. The sample has approximately 310,000 clones, about 89% seen once. The material sequenced was PBMCs or T cells enriched from blood (not recorded which). Source of these receptors: a man in his 60s who had recovered from COVID-19.

V and J are TRBV3-1 (or the pseudogene TRBV3-2) and TRBJ2-7; 14 bases line up with TRBD2. Germline V gene data show CDR1 as LGHDT and CDR2 as YNNKEL (reference sequence). Trimming took 5 bases from V and 5 from J; bases not matched to a gene: 17. This CDR3 contains 19 residues. DNA for the CDR3: TGTGCCAGCAGCAAAAGACTAGCGGGAGGGCCAACAGAAAAGAACGAGCAGTACTTC. It yields the protein CASSKRLAGGPTEKNEQYF.

The V gene is TRBV12-3 or TRBV12-4, the J gene TRBJ1-1, with 8 bases that match TRBD1. The length of the CDR3 is 12 residues. J was trimmed by 11 bases and V by 4 bases; bases with no gene match: 6. The CDR3 protein is CASSSRTGRAFF. The CDR3 DNA is TGTGCCAGCAGTTCGAGGACAGGGCGGGCTTTCTTT.

A remark on this clone: The same CDR3 is also encoded by other DNA sequences in this sample. The V and J genes are TRBV5-1 and TRBJ2-3, with 9 bases fitting TRBD1. From germline, CDR1 is SGHRS and CDR2 YFSETQ. With 3 bases clipped from V and 4 bases from J, the junction kept 3 bases outside the gene matches. The CDR3 contains 14 residues. The CDR3 here is CASSSGQGADTQYF. The CDR3 DNA follows: TGCGCCAGCAGCTCGGGACAGGGCGCAGATACGCAGTATTTT.

The chain couples TRBV27 to TRBJ1-6, with D tentatively TRBD1 (5 bases). The CDR3 spans 13 residues. The germline CDR1 and CDR2 sequences are MNHEY and SMNVEV (reference sequence). V lost 6 bases to trimming and J lost 13 bases, with 16 bases between them. The CDR3 DNA is TGTGCCAGCAGCCAGGGAGGCGGCTTGCCCCTCCACTTT. Protein: CASSQGGGLPLHF.

The chain has TRBV5-4 and TRBJ2-2, with a weak D call TRBD1 (5 bases). V was pared by 6 bases and J by 1 base, with 13 bases between. This CDR3 comprises 15 residues. Looked up from germline, CDR1 is SGHNT and CDR2 is YYREEE (reference sequence). DNA of the CDR3: TGTGCCAGCAAATCAGGGAAAGGGAACACCGGGGAGCTGTTTTTT. This codes for CASKSGKGNTGELFF.

The V call is TRBV11-2, the J call TRBJ2-7; D unresolved. Germline V lookup: CDR1 SGHAT, CDR2 FQNNGV. The CDR3 sequence is 13 residues long. Deletions cut 4 bases from V and 0 bases from J, with 7 bases between. The CDR3 nucleotides are TGTGCCAGCAGCTATCCCTACTCCTACGAGCAGTACTTC. This gives the protein CASSYPYSYEQYF.

Of note for this clone: Other DNA sequences in the same sample also yield this CDR3. This chain uses TRBV19 with TRBJ2-3; D is unclear. Trimming took off 3 bases at V and 0 bases at J, with 4 bases between the two ends. Germline loops: CDR1 LNHDA, CDR2 SQIVND (reference sequence). CDR3 size: 13 residues. The CDR3 coding sequence is TGTGCCAGTAGTATCCAGAGCACAGATACGCAGTATTTT. Translation gives CASSIQSTDTQYF.

The chain uses TRBV15 and TRBJ1-4, with 9 bases that match TRBD1. The CDR3 contains 16 residues. Trimming removed 5 bases from V and 0 bases from J; junction bases left unmatched: 4. Germline CDR1 reads LNHNV; CDR2 reads YYDKDF (reference sequence). CDR3 region: CATSSRQGATNEKLFF. The CDR3 DNA reads TGTGCCACCAGCTCCCGACAGGGGGCAACTAATGAAAAACTGTTTTTT.

This clone was recorded once. J is TRBJ2-3 and V is TRBV10-3, with D hard to call. V was cut by 7 bases and J by 2 bases, with 16 bases left in between. Germline V gives CDR1 ENHRY, CDR2 SYGVKD. The CDR3 runs to 15 residues. CDR3 bases: TGTGCCATCACCGAGGAGAAGCTTTACACAGATACGCAGTATTTT. This sequence encodes CAITEEKLYTDTQYF.

This chain links TRBV7-2 with TRBJ2-3; TRBD2 matches 8 bases. This CDR3 has 16 residues. V trimming: 3 bases; J trimming: 0 bases; junction bases outside the gene matches: 5. Germline V gene data show CDR1 as SGHTA and CDR2 as FQGNSA. CDR3 loop: CASSFTSGSSTDTQYF. The CDR3 DNA sequence: TGTGCCAGCAGCTTCACTAGCGGTTCTAGCACAGATACGCAGTATTTT.

The V gene is TRBV24-1, the J gene TRBJ2-7, with D possibly being TRBD2 (5 bases). The CDR3 runs to 16 residues. Per the germline V gene, CDR1 is KGHDR and CDR2 is SFDVKD. V gave up 1 base and J gave up 3 bases, with 15 bases separating them. CDR3 loop: CATSDFQRKGLYEQYF. The CDR3 DNA sequence: TGTGCCACCAGTGATTTTCAGCGGAAAGGCCTCTACGAGCAGTACTTC.

The V gene is TRBV27, the J gene TRBJ2-6; the D is unclear. Germline CDR1 is MNHEY and CDR2 is SMNVEV (reference sequence). The germline V and J ends were trimmed by 3 bases and 1 base, with 7 bases remaining between them. The CDR3 covers 15 residues. The CDR3 DNA sequence: TGTGCCAGCAGTTTTCGGGTGTCTGGGGCCAACGTCCTGACTTTC. It encodes CASSFRVSGANVLTF.

V gene TRBV14 combines with J gene TRBJ2-7, with TRBD2 identical over 7 bases. The CDR3 extends over 15 amino acids. Germline lookup yields CDR1 SGHDN and CDR2 FVKESK. Trimming removed 4 bases from V and 0 bases from J; junction bases left unmatched: 6. The DNA of the CDR3 is TGTGCCAGCAGCCCTAGCGGAGGGAGCTCCTACGAGCAGTACTTC. Its protein product is CASSPSGGSSYEQYF.

The rearrangement links TRBV6-1 to TRBJ1-5; TRBD1 is a possible D gene (5 bases). Trimming removed 2 bases from V and 1 base from J, with 12 bases in between. Germline-derived CDR1 and CDR2 are MNHNS and SASEGT. CDR3 length: 16 amino acids. As DNA, the CDR3 is TGTGCCAGCAGTGAATGGCGGCAGGGAAGCAATCAGCCCCAGCATTTT. This encodes CASSEWRQGSNQPQHF.

The V call is TRBV3-1 (or the pseudogene TRBV3-2), the J call TRBJ2-4; D is perhaps TRBD2 (5 bases). Trimming removed 3 bases at V and 1 base at J, with 10 bases between. Per the germline V gene, CDR1 is LGHDT and CDR2 is YNNKEL (reference sequence). The CDR3 covers 15 residues. CDR3 protein: CASSQPGKAKNIQYF. As DNA, the CDR3 is TGTGCCAGCAGCCAGCCGGGGAAGGCCAAAAACATTCAGTACTTC.

The chain couples TRBV5-6 to TRBJ1-2, with D maybe TRBD1 (5 bases). Trimming stripped 3 bases from V and 3 bases from J, with 9 bases between. This CDR3 spans 13 amino acids. CDR1 and CDR2 from the germline V gene are SGHDT and YYEEEE. Here the CDR3 DNA reads TGTGCCAGCAGCTCGGGGGACGACTATGGCTACACCTTC. Its translation: CASSSGDDYGYTF.

The sample holds a few counts of this clone. This chain links TRBV7-9 with TRBJ1-1, with TRBD1 as a possible D gene (5 bases). The germline V gene encodes CDR1 SEHNR and CDR2 FQNEAQ (reference sequence). V gave up 3 bases and J gave up 2 bases, with 13 bases separating them. This CDR3 has 15 amino acids. CDR3 coding DNA: TGTGCCAGCAGCTTGTACAGCCAGGGTAACACTGAAGCTTTCTTT. This gives the protein CASSLYSQGNTEAFF. The whole variable domain, remainder taken from reference TRBV7-9 and TRBJ1-1, is DTGVSQNPRHKITKRGQNVTFRCDPISEHNRLYWYRQTLGQGPEFLTYFQNEAQLEKSRLLSDRFSAERPKGSFSTLEIQRTEQGDSAMYLCASSLYSQGNTEAFFGQGTRLTVV.

V usage is TRBV18 and J usage is TRBJ1-1; 8 bases align to TRBD1. Trimming cost V 5 bases and J 1 base; bases outside gene matches: 9. Germline V gene sequence: CDR1 KGHSH, CDR2 LQKENI. The CDR3 sequence is 16 residues long. The CDR3 DNA sequence: TGTGCCAGCTCAGGCGCCGGGACAGGAGCGAACACTGAAGCTTTCTTT. Its protein is CASSGAGTGANTEAFF.

This clone showed up just once. This chain connects TRBV7-2 to TRBJ2-3, with 11 bases lining up with TRBD2. The length of the CDR3 is 17 residues. CDR1 is SGHTA and CDR2 is FQGNSA in the germline V gene. J lost 4 bases, V lost 3 bases, and 9 bases had no gene match. CDR3 DNA: TGTGCCAGCAGCTTCATCCAACTAGCGGGAGCCCCAGATACGCAGTATTTT. As protein: CASSFIQLAGAPDTQYF. Together with reference TRBV7-2 and TRBJ2-3, the CDR3 gives the full variable domain: GAGVSQSPSNKVTEKGKDVELRCDPISGHTALYWYRQSLGQGLEFLIYFQGNSAPDKSGLPSDRFSAERTGGSVSTLTIQRTQQEDSAVYLCASSFIQLAGAPDTQYFGPGTRLTVL.

Points on this clone: The identical CDR3 is also encoded by other nucleotide sequences in the sample. V is TRBV6-5 and J is TRBJ1-4; 8 bases line up with TRBD1. V lost 0 bases, J lost 6 bases, and 3 bases stayed unmatched. The CDR3 length is 15 residues. Germline CDR1 MNHEY, CDR2 SVGAGI. The CDR3 bases are TGTGCCAGCAGTTACTCCGGGACAGGCTATGAAAAACTGTTTTTT. This translates into CASSYSGTGYEKLFF.

This sequence joins TRBV4-3 and TRBJ1-2; 8 bases are a match to TRBD1. The CDR3 length is 15 residues. The V and J ends lost 3 bases and 5 bases, in that order; junction bases with no gene match: 8. Germline V CDR1 and CDR2: LGHNA, YSLEER. The CDR3 reads CASSQNYQGAYGYTF. CDR3 coding DNA: TGCGCCAGCAGCCAGAATTATCAGGGGGCATATGGCTACACCTTC.

This clone has a single count. The rearrangement links TRBV5-5 to TRBJ2-5; 9 bases agree with TRBD1. Germline CDR1 is SGHKS and CDR2 is YYEKEE (reference sequence). The CDR3 is 16 amino acids. The J segment lost 2 bases and the V segment lost 4 bases, leaving 9 bases of the junction unmatched. The DNA for the CDR3 is TGTGCCAGCAGCACCCCGGGACAGGGCGTACAAGAGACCCAGTACTTC. It translates to CASSTPGQGVQETQYF.

The rearrangement links TRBV5-1 to TRBJ1-3, with D uncertain. Looked up from germline, CDR1 is SGHRS and CDR2 is YFSETQ. Trimming took off 4 bases at V and 4 bases at J, with 15 bases between the two ends. The CDR3 loop spans 15 amino acids. CDR3 bases: TGCGCCAGCAGCCTCACGCCTTTGGGCGGAAACACCATATATTTT. Its protein is CASSLTPLGGNTIYF. Together with reference TRBV5-1 and TRBJ1-3, the CDR3 gives the full variable domain: KAGVTQTPRYLIKTRGQQVTLSCSPISGHRSVSWYQQTPGQGLQFLFEYFSETQRNKGNFPGRFSGRQFSNSRSEMNVSTLELGDSALYLCASSLTPLGGNTIYFGEGSWLTVV.

This chain joins TRBV11-3 and TRBJ2-1; a weak D match, TRBD1 (5 bases). Trimming took 3 bases from V and 9 from J, leaving 18 bases between them. The CDR3 runs to 15 residues. Germline-derived CDR1 and CDR2 are SGHNT and YENEEA. The CDR3 loop is CASSFDSARLGEQFF. CDR3 nucleotide sequence: TGTGCCAGCAGCTTCGACAGTGCCCGATTGGGTGAGCAGTTCTTC. Full variable domain (remainder filled in from reference TRBV11-3 and TRBJ2-1): EAGVVQSPRYKIIEKKQPVAFWCNPISGHNTLYWYLQNLGQGPELLIRYENEEAVDDSQLPKDRFSAERLKGVDSTLKIQPAELGDSAVYLCASSFDSARLGEQFFGPGTRLTVL.

CDR3 DNA sequence: TGTGCCACCAGTGACACCGGGACAGGGATTAACAATGAGCAGTTCTTC. It yields the protein CATSDTGTGINNEQFF. The rearrangement links TRBV24-1 to TRBJ2-1; 9 bases agree with TRBD1. Germline-derived CDR1 and CDR2 are KGHDR and SFDVKD. Unmatched junction bases numbered 8, after V lost 4 bases and J lost 5 bases. The CDR3 length is 16 residues.

V is TRBV29-1 and J is TRBJ1-2, with TRBD1 identical over 8 bases. There are 13 residues in the CDR3. J lost 2 bases, V lost 4 bases, and 3 bases had no gene match. Germline V lookup: CDR1 SQVTM, CDR2 ANQGSEA. In nucleotides, the CDR3 is TGCAGCGTTGGACAGGGGCCGAACTATGGCTACACCTTC. This codes for CSVGQGPNYGYTF.

This clone was recorded once. The rearrangement joins TRBV5-6 to TRBJ2-1; TRBD1 matches at 8 bases. Per germline, CDR1 SGHDT and CDR2 YYEEEE. The junction had 10 bases not matched to a gene; V was cut back by 2 bases and J by 0 bases. The CDR3 loop spans 18 amino acids. CDR3 sequence: CASSFRHRGSSSYNEQFF. The CDR3 DNA sequence: TGTGCCAGCAGCTTCCGACACAGGGGGTCCAGCTCCTACAATGAGCAGTTCTTC.

V is TRBV6-1 and J is TRBJ2-6; a possible D gene is TRBD2 (6 bases). The germline gives CDR1 MNHNS, CDR2 SASEGT. Trimming stripped 3 bases from V and 2 bases from J, with 14 bases between. CDR3 length: 17 amino acids. The CDR3 reads CASSDGTLLAGANVLTF. The CDR3 DNA is TGTGCCAGCAGTGACGGGACTCTCCTTGCTGGGGCCAACGTCCTGACTTTC.

V and J are TRBV3-1 (or the pseudogene TRBV3-2) and TRBJ1-5; TRBD1 matches 10 bases. The CDR3 is 15 residues long. V was pared by 1 base and J by 6 bases, with 3 bases of the junction left unmatched. CDR1 and CDR2 from the germline V gene are LGHDT and YNNKEL (reference sequence). The CDR3, as DNA: TGTGCCAGCAGCCAAGGACAGGGGGCAAGTCAGCCCCAGCATTTT. Protein sequence: CASSQGQGASQPQHF.

The chain uses TRBV28 and TRBJ1-2; D remains ambiguous. The length of the CDR3 is 10 residues. Germline CDR1 is MDHEN and CDR2 is SYDVKM. V was clipped by 5 bases and J by 5 bases, with 3 bases between them. CDR3 loop: CASSQYGYTF. In DNA form, the CDR3 reads TGTGCCAGCAGTCAGTATGGCTACACCTTC.

The chain has TRBV19 and TRBJ2-7, with 8 bases aligning to TRBD2. The CDR3 length is 14 residues. The V segment lost 7 bases and the J segment 2 bases; nucleotides outside the gene matches: 7. Germline-derived CDR1 and CDR2 are LNHDA and SQIVND (reference sequence). This CDR3 reads CASTRGGPTYEQYF. Written as DNA, the CDR3 is TGTGCCAGTACCCGGGGGGGGCCAACCTACGAGCAGTACTTC.

This clone was seen a few times. This chain connects TRBV9 to TRBJ1-2; TRBD1 aligns across 7 bases. This CDR3 has 14 residues. The junction had 3 bases not matched to a gene; V was cut back by 1 base and J by 3 bases. Per germline, CDR1 SGDLS and CDR2 YYNGEE. DNA for the CDR3: TGTGCCAGCAGCGTAATTGGGACAGACTATGGCTACACCTTC. This codes for CASSVIGTDYGYTF.